This is a list of T cell receptor beta chains from one sample in a study of CD8+ T cells in alopecia areata. Sequencing used immunoSEQ multiplex PCR; TCRdb keeps in-frame clones, though not all of them. Among 200,000 to 250,000 clones listed, approximately 61% were seen once. The sequenced sample was CD4+ T cells sorted from blood, obtained at week 0. These receptors all stem from a human donor with alopecia areata. The CDR3 runs from the conserved cysteine through the conserved F or W. The order of the fields is D gene, J gene, V gene, CDR3 protein. The D gene is left open where the match is weak.

>NA|TRBJ2-7|TRBV6-6
CASSYFGGDSSEQYF
>NA|TRBJ2-3|TRBV4-1
CASSQDPPDTQYF
>NA|TRBJ2-1|TRBV4-2
CASSQVKGDNEQFF
>NA|TRBJ1-2|TRBV20-1
CSGLGPNGYTF
>NA|TRBJ1-1|TRBV5-1
CASKGGANTEAFF
>NA|TRBJ2-7|TRBV5-1
CASSSRNEGWQYF
>NA|TRBJ2-1|TRBV14
CASSRGRNEQFF
>NA|TRBJ2-7|TRBV29-1
CSVEDRAVSYEQYF
>NA|TRBJ2-3|TRBV6-5
CASSYGLAPDTQYF
>TRBD1|TRBJ2-4|TRBV2
CASRDRVQYF
>NA|TRBJ1-1|TRBV29-1
CSVEGVRAAAEAFF
>NA|TRBJ2-3|TRBV29-1
CSVHRAGDTQYF
>NA|TRBJ2-3|TRBV27
CASSSPPTGSTDTQYF
>TRBD2|TRBJ2-1|TRBV4-1
CASSQVAAGGSSYNEQFF
>TRBD2|TRBJ2-3|TRBV10-3
CAISEQTSGKDTQYF
>NA|TRBJ1-2|TRBV20-1
CSAPVNYGYTF
>TRBD2|TRBJ2-1|TRBV5-6
CASSLDYIAGWYNEQFF
>NA|TRBJ2-7|TRBV14
CASSSRRGWSFEQYF
>NA|TRBJ2-7|TRBV7-2
CASSLVPSDFAYEQYF
>NA|TRBJ2-1|TRBV20-1
CSAQGNEQFF
>TRBD1|TRBJ1-1|TRBV6-1
CASRRQGMGAEAFF
>TRBD2|TRBJ2-7|TRBV5-1
CASSPAGASYEQYF
>NA|TRBJ1-2|TRBV5-1
CASSSTAGYTF
>TRBD2|TRBJ2-2|TRBV7-2
CASSLVGRLAGGPTGELFF
>TRBD1|TRBJ1-5|TRBV30
CAWSLNQGAGQPQHF
>NA|TRBJ2-1|TRBV7-3
CASSFHQGNTEQFF
>NA|TRBJ1-2|TRBV25-1
CASSEYGGYTF
>NA|TRBJ2-3|TRBV29-1
CSVGGSQFAHTDTQYF
>NA|TRBJ2-6|TRBV25-1
CASSGHRTGANVLTF
>NA|TRBJ2-6|TRBV30
CAWSVHIGGAGANVLTF
>NA|TRBJ1-5|TRBV6-5
CASGRLHQPQHF
>NA|TRBJ1-5|TRBV27
CAITEGLNQPQHF
>NA|TRBJ1-5|TRBV19
CASRKGSNQPQHF
>NA|TRBJ2-7|TRBV18
CASSPPGGTYEQYF
>NA|TRBJ2-3|TRBV30
CAWSVSRTDTQYF
>TRBD1|TRBJ1-2|TRBV4-1
CASSQDSRGRDYGYTF
>NA|TRBJ2-3|TRBV5-1
CASSLGQGKSDTQYF